This TCR beta chain was captured by sequencing in a study of blood T cell repertoires in COVID-19. Study-level background: The samples span acute and convalescent COVID-19 from the United States, Italy and Spain.

In the original analysis: Cell counts per sample came from amplifying reference gene primers. This table comes from immunoSEQ multiplex PCR, and its TCRdb copy is limited to in-frame clones, with some not included. From that table come the V and J calls and clone size; the DNA was used to work out D and trimming. The sample holds more than 70,000 clones, 85% to 90% seen once. The V and J ends lost 5 bases and 1 base, in that order; junction bases with no gene match: 7. This CDR3 contains 15 residues. Germline CDR1 and CDR2: SGHAT and FQNNGV. Sample: peripheral blood. The chain couples TRBV11-2 to TRBJ2-7; 8 bases map to TRBD1. The receptor was isolated from a man in his 60s with acute or convalescent COVID-19. The CDR3 DNA follows: TGTGCCAGCAGCCGAGACAGGGGATTTTCCTACGAGCAGTACTTC. Translated: CASSRDRGFSYEQYF. Looking up the rest from reference TRBV11-2 and TRBJ2-7 gives the full variable domain: EAGVAQSPRYKIIEKRQSVAFWCNPISGHATLYWYQQILGQGPKLLIQFQNNGVVDDSQLPKDRFSAERLKGVDSTLKIQPAKLEDSAVYLCASSRDRGFSYEQYFGPGTRLTVT.